This paragraph reports one TCR beta chain. What it binds is not known. The data are from a study of cytomegalovirus exposure and HLA in healthy donors. Study summary: Unique TCRs numbering around 80 million, obtained from HLA-typed donors, made up an early data release. Study results and caveats: The authors judged a highly shared variant cluster likely a sequencing artifact. In a later analysis, HLA-associated TCR beta chains were more clonally expanded than equally common others. Later analysis suggested links between common viral pathogens and several top significant clusters.

Germline V CDR1 and CDR2: SEHNR, FQNEAQ (reference sequence). The CDR3 spans 15 residues. V dropped 2 bases and J dropped 4; count of bases not matched to a gene: 4. The PCR made use of 60 Vbeta and 13 Jbeta primers. Sequencing was performed with immunoSEQ multiplex PCR; in TCRdb, only in-frame clones are kept and a portion is missing. The table has roughly 140,000 clones, roughly 87% seen once. The chain recombines TRBV7-9 with TRBJ2-5; TRBD2 matches 10 bases. The sequencing input was PBMCs. This clonotype originated in a man younger than 45 in good health and CMV-seropositive. The CDR3 DNA reads as TGTGCCAGCAGCTTAACAGCGGGAGGGGGAGAGACCCAGTACTTC. It encodes CASSLTAGGGETQYF.